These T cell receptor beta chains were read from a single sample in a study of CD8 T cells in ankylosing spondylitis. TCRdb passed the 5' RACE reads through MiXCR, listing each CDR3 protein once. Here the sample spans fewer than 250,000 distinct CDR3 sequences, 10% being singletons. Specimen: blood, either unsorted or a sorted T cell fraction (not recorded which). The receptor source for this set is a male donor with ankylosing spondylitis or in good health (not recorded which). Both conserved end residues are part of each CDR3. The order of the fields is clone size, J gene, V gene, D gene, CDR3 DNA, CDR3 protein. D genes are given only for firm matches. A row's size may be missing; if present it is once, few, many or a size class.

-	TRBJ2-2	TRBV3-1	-	TGTGCCAGCAGCCAAGATTTGTCCACCGGGGAGCTGTTTTTT	CASSQDLSTGELFF
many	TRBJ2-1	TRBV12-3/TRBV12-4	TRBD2	TGTGCCAGCAGTTCCACCGGGACTAGCGTCTACAATGAGCAGTTCTTC	CASSSTGTSVYNEQFF
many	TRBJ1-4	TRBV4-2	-	TGTGCCAGCAGCCAAGATATAGACCTTGCAACTAATGAAAAACTGTTTTTT	CASSQDIDLATNEKLFF
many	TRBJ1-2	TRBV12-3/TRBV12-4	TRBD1	TGTGCCAGCAGTTTCTTACAGGGGCAAAACTATGGCTACACCTTC	CASSFLQGQNYGYTF
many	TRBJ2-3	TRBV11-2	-	TGTGCCAGCAGCTACGGGCCGGGGGTAACAGATACGCAGTATTTT	CASSYGPGVTDTQYF
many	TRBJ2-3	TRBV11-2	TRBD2	TGTGCCAGCAGCCTAGCGGGGGGGGTGACAGATACGCAGTATTTT	CASSLAGGVTDTQYF
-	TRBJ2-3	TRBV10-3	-	TGTGCCATCAGCCCTCGCATCACAGATACGCAGTATTTT	CAISPRITDTQYF
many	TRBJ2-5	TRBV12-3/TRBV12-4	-	TGTGCCAGCAGCATCTCGGAGACCCAGTACTTC	CASSISETQYF
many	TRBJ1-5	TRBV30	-	TGTGCCTGGGCGGGCGGGAGGAACAATCAGCCCCAGCATTTT	CAWAGGRNNQPQHF
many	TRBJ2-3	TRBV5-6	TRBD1	TGTGCCAGCAGCATAATACAGGGGCCAAGCACAGATACGCAGTATTTT	CASSIIQGPSTDTQYF
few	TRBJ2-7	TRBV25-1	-	TGTGCCAGCAGTGGCGTAGGTCACGAGCAGTACTTC	CASSGVGHEQYF
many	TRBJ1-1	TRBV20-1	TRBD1	TGCAGTGCTCAGCTGCACGGACAGGGCACTGAAGCTTTCTTT	CSAQLHGQGTEAFF
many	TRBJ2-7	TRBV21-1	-	TGTGCCAGCAGCAAAGGGTGCCGGCAGGGGAGGACCTACGAGCAGTACTTC	CASSKGCRQGRTYEQYF
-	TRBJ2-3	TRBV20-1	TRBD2	TGCAGTGCCAACCCTAGCGGGAGGGCCTTTGATACGCAGTATTTT	CSANPSGRAFDTQYF
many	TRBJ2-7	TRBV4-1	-	TGCGCCAGCAGTCGAGAGAGGTCAGAACCCCACGAGCAGTACTTC	CASSRERSEPHEQYF
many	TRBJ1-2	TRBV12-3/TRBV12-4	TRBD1	TGTGCCAGCAGCCGGACAGGGCTCTATGGCTACACCTTC	CASSRTGLYGYTF
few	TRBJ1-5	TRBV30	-	TGTGCCTGGAGCGGGGGCAATCACCCCCAGCATTTT	CAWSGGNHPQHF
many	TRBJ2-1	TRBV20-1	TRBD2	TGCAGTGCTAGACTAGCGGGATCAAATGAGCAGTTCTTC	CSARLAGSNEQFF
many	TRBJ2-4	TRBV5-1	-	TGCGCCAGCAGCTTGGAGACAGTAGCCAAAAACATTCAGTACTTC	CASSLETVAKNIQYF
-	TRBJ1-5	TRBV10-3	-	TGTGCCATCAGGGGGACATCTAATCAGCCCCAGCATTTT	CAIRGTSNQPQHF
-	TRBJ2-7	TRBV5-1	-	TGCGCCAGCAGCTTGGGATCCCCCTACGAGCAGTACTTC	CASSLGSPYEQYF
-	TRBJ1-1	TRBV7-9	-	TGTGCCAGCAGCTTAAGAGAGGCCGACACTGAAGCTTTCTTT	CASSLREADTEAFF
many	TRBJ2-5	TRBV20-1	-	TGCAGTGCTAGAGATCCGGAGGGGATAGTAGAGACCCAGTACTTC	CSARDPEGIVETQYF
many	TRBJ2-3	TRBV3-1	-	TGTGCCAGCAGCCAAGCCGGGTACGCGCAGTATTTT	CASSQAGYAQYF
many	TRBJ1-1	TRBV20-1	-	TGCAGCGGGGGGGCAACTGAAGCTTTCTTT	CSGGATEAFF
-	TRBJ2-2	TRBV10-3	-	TGTGCCATCAGTGAGTCGGAGCGGAAAAACACCGGGGAGCTGTTTTTT	CAISESERKNTGELFF
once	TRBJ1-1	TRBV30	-	TGTGCCTGGAGCCGTACGGGACACATGAACACTGAAGCTTTCTTT	CAWSRTGHMNTEAFF
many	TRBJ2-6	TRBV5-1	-	TGCGCCAGCATGCGATTCTCTGGGGCCAACGTCCTGACTTTC	CASMRFSGANVLTF
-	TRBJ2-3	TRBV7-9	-	TGTGCCAGCAGCCAAACACCAAGCACAGATACGCAGTATTTT	CASSQTPSTDTQYF
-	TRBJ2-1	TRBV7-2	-	TGTGCCAGCAGCTTCCGCTTGAACAATGAGCAGTTCTTC	CASSFRLNNEQFF
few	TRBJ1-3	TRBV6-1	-	TGTGCCAGCAGTACCCGTGAGGGAAACACCATATATTTT	CASSTREGNTIYF
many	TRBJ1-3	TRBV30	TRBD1	TGTGCCTGGAGAAGGGACAGAAGAAACACCATATATTTT	CAWRRDRRNTIYF
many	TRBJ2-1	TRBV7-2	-	TGTGCCAGCAGCTTAGGTATCGGGGGATATGAGCAGTTCTTC	CASSLGIGGYEQFF
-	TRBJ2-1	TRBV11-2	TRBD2	TGTGCCAGCAACTTAGTAGCGGGAGTAAACAATGAGCAGTTCTTC	CASNLVAGVNNEQFF
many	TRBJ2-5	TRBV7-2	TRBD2	TGTGCCAGCAGCTTAACTAGCGGGGGGCAAGAGACCCAGTACTTC	CASSLTSGGQETQYF
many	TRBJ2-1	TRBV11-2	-	TGTGCCAGCAGCCCCCCCCGGGGTGAGCAGTTCTTC	CASSPPRGEQFF
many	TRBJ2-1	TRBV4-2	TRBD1	TGTGCCAGCAGCCGATCCCAGACAGGGGGCGCTGAGCAGTTCTTC	CASSRSQTGGAEQFF
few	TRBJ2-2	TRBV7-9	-	TGTGCCAGCACCCCCTTGATGAACACCGGGGAGCTGTTTTTT	CASTPLMNTGELFF
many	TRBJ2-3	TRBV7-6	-	TGTGCCAGCAGCTCCCTGACCTACGGCACAGATACGCAGTATTTT	CASSSLTYGTDTQYF
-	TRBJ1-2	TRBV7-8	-	TGTGCCAGCAGCTTAGCACAGGGTGCGGACTATGGCTACACCTTC	CASSLAQGADYGYTF
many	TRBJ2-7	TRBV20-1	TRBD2	TGCAGTGCTAGAGAGCGGGGGAGTCCCTACGAGCAGTACTTC	CSARERGSPYEQYF
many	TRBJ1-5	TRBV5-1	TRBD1	TGCGCCAGCAGCTCGGAGGGGACAGGGAATCAGCCCCAGCATTTT	CASSSEGTGNQPQHF
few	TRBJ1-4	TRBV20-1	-	TGCAGTGCTAGAGGGTTGGTCCCTACAACTAATGAAAAACTGTTTTTT	CSARGLVPTTNEKLFF
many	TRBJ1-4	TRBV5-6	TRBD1	TGTGCCAGCAGCTTTTCGACAGGGAGGAATGAAAAACTGTTTTTT	CASSFSTGRNEKLFF
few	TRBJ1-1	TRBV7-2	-	TGTGCCAGCAGCTTAGTATTGTTGGGTGGCACTGAAGCTTTCTTT	CASSLVLLGGTEAFF
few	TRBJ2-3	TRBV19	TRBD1	TGTGCCAGTAGTATAGGGGGACAGGGCCAAGATACGCAGTATTTT	CASSIGGQGQDTQYF
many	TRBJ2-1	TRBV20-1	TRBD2	TGCAGTGCTAGAGCCTCGAATAGCGGGGCCTACAATGAGCAGTTCTTC	CSARASNSGAYNEQFF
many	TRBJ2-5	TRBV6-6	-	TGTGCCAGCAGCCAGGAAGAGACCCAGTACTTC	CASSQEETQYF
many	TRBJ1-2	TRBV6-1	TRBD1	TGTGCCAGCAGTCCTCGGACAGGGGACGGCTACACCTTC	CASSPRTGDGYTF
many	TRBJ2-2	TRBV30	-	TGTGCCTGGAGTGAGAACCAGCGACCTCCGAGGACCGGGGAGCTGTTTTTT	CAWSENQRPPRTGELFF
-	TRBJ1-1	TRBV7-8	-	TGTGCCAGCAGCTATGCCGGGACGAACACTGAAGCTTTCTTT	CASSYAGTNTEAFF